Many counts were recorded for the clone carrying this TCR beta chain. The sample is drawn from a study of T-cell reconstitution after alpha-beta-depleted transplantation in children. It was with unique molecular identifiers that the TCRbeta library was prepared. MiXCR, applied by TCRdb to the PCR reads, yields one record per CDR3 protein. Among hundreds of thousands of distinct CDR3 sequences, 16% were seen once, and the ten largest hold approximately 1%. With 5 bases clipped from V and 5 bases from J, the junction kept 9 bases outside the gene matches. CDR1 is MNHNS and CDR2 is SASEGT in the germline V gene. The CDR3 extends over 15 amino acids.

The receptor comes from a human donor who donated a stem cell graft to a child with acute myeloid leukemia. The source material was PBMCs from the stem cell graft donor, sampled from the stem cell graft. The genes are TRBV6-1 and TRBJ2-7, with 10 nucleotides matching TRBD2. CDR3 sequence (DNA): TGTGCCAGCAGTCCTCATAGCGGGGGGAAGGACGAGCAGTACTTC. Amino acid sequence: CASSPHSGGKDEQYF.